This T cell receptor beta chain derives from a study of blood T cell repertoires in COVID-19. Produced via immunoSEQ multiplex PCR; TCRdb's table is partial and in-frame only. The profile shows about 480,000 clones, around nine tenths of them singletons. With 2 bases removed from V and 6 bases from J, the gap between germline ends came to 15 bases. CDR1 is SGHTA and CDR2 is FQGNSA in the germline V gene. This CDR3 is 15 amino acids long. This sequence joins TRBV7-2 and TRBJ2-3; D is perhaps TRBD1 (7 bases). The sequencing input was PBMCs or T cells enriched from blood (not recorded which). The receptor's source is a woman aged 60-75 years who had recovered from COVID-19. Here the CDR3 reads CASSLRRGLGDTQYF. DNA of the CDR3: TGTGCCAGCAGCTTACGGAGGGGGCTGGGGGATACGCAGTATTTT.